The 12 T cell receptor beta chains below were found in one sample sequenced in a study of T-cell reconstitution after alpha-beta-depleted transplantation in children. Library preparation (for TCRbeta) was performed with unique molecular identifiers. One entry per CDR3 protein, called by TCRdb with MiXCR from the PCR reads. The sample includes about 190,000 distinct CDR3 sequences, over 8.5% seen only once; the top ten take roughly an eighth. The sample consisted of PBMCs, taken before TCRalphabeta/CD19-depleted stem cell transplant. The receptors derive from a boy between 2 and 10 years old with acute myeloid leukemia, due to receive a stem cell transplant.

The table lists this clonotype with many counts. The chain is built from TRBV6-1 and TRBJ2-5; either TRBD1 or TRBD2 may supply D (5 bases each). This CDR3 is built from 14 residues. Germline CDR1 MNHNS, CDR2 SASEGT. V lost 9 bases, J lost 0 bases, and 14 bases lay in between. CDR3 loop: CASRRGGNQETQYF. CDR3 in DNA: TGTGCCAGTCGACGGGGCGGAAACCAAGAGACCCAGTACTTC.

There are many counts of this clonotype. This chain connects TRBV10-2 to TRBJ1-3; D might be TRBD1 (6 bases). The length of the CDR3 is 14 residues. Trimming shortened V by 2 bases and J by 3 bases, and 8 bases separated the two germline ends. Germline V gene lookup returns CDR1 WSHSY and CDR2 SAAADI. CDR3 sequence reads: CASSEDRIGNTIYF. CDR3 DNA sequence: TGCGCCAGCAGTGAGGACAGGATTGGAAACACCATATATTTT.

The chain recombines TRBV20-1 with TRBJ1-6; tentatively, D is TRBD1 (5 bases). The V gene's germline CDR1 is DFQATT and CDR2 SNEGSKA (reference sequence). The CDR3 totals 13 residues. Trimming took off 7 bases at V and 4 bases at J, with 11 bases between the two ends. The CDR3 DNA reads TGCAGTGTTCCAGACAGTTATAATTCACCCCTCCACTTT. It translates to CSVPDSYNSPLHF.

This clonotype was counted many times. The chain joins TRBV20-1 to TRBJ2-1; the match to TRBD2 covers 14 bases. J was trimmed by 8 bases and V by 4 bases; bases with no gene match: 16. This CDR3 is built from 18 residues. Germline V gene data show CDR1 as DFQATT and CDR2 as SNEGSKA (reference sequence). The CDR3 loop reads CSAKRLAGGPRLRDEQFF. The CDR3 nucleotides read TGCAGTGCTAAAAGACTAGCGGGGGGGCCAAGGTTGAGGGATGAGCAGTTCTTC.

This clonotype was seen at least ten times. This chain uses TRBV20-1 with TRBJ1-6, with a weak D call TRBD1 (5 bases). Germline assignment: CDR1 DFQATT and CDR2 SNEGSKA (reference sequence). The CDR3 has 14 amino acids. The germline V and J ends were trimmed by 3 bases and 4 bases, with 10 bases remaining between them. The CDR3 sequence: CSASRQGYNSPLHF. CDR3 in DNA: TGCAGTGCTAGCCGGCAGGGATATAATTCACCCCTCCACTTT.

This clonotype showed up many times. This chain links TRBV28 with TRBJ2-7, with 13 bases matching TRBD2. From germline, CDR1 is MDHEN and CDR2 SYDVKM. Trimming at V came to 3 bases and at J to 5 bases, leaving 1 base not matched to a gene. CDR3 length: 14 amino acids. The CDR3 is CASSFGLAGDEQYF. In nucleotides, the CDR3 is TGTGCCAGCAGTTTCGGACTAGCGGGAGACGAGCAGTACTTC.

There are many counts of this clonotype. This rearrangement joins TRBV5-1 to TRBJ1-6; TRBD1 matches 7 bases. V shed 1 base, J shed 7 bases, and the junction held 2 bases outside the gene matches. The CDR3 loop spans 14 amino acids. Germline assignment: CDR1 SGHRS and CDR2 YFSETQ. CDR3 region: CASSLTGANSPLHF. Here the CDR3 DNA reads TGCGCCAGCAGCTTGACAGGGGCCAATTCACCCCTCCACTTT.

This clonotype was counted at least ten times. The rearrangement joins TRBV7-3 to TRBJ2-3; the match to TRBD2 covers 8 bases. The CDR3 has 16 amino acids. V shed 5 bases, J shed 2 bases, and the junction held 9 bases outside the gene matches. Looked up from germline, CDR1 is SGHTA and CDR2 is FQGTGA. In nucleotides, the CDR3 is TGTGCCAGCAGCCTCAATTCGGGGGGGGCCACAGATACGCAGTATTTT. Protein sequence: CASSLNSGGATDTQYF.

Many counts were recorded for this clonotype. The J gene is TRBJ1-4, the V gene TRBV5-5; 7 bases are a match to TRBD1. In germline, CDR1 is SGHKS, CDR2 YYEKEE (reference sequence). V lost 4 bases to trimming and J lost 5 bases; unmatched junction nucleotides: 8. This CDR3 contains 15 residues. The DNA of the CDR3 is TGTGCCAGCAGCATGAGAGGGGGCCCAAATGAAAAACTGTTTTTT. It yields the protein CASSMRGGPNEKLFF. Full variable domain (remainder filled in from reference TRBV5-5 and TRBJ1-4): DAGVTQSPTHLIKTRGQQVTLRCSPISGHKSVSWYQQVLGQGPQFIFQYYEKEERGRGNFPDRFSARQFPNYSSELNVNALLLGDSALYLCASSMRGGPNEKLFFGSGTQLSVL.

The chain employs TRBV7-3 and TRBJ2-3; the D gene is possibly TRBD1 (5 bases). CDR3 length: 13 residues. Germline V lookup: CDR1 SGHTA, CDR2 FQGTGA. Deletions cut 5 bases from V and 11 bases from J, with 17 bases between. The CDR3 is CASSPIAPGRQYF. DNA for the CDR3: TGTGCCAGCAGCCCCATCGCCCCAGGGCGGCAGTATTTT.

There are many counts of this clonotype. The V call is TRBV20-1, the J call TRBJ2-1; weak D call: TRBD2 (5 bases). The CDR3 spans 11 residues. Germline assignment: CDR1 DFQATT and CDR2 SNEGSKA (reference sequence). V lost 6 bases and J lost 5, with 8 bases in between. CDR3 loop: CSAPSNNEQFF. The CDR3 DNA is TGCAGTGCCCCTAGCAACAATGAGCAGTTCTTC.

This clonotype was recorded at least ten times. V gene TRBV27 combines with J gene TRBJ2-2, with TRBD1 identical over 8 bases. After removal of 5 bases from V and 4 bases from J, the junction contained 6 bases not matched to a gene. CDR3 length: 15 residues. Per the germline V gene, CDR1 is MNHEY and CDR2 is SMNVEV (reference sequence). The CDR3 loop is CASSQSGQGTGELFF. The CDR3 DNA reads TGTGCCAGCAGTCAATCAGGACAGGGCACCGGGGAGCTGTTTTTT.